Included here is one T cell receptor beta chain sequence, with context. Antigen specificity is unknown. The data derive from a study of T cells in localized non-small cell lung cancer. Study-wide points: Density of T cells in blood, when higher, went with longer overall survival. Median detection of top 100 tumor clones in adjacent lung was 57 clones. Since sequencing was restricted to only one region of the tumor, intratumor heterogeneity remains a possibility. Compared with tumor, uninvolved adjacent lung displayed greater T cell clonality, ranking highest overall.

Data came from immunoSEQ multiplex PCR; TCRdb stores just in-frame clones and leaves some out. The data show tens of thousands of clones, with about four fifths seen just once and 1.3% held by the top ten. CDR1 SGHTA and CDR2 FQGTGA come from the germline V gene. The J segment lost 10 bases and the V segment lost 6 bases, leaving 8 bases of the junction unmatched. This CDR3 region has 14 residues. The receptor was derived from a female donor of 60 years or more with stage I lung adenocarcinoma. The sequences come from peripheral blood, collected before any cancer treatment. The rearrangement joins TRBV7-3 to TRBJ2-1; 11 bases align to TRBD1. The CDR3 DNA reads TGTGCCAGCAGACCCGGACAGGGGGCAGAGGAGCAGTTCTTC. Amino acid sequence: CASRPGQGAEEQFF.